This T cell receptor beta chain was captured in a study of T cell repertoires in cytomegalovirus infection. A word on this clonotype: The target antigen is unknown.

Germline V gene sequence: CDR1 MNHEY, CDR2 SVGAGI. V shed 2 bases and J shed 7 bases, with 11 bases lying between them. The CDR3 contains 13 residues. TCRdb analysed the reads with MiXCR anew, one entry per CDR3 protein. This table holds roughly 920,000 distinct CDR3 sequences, 30% to 40% found once. V gene TRBV6-5 combines with J gene TRBJ1-2; the D gene is possibly TRBD1 (5 bases). The source of this sequence is a human donor in good health (CMV status not recorded). Some clones in this sample may be carry-over from other donors' samples. The sequenced sample was cultured CD8+ T cells from PBMCs, obtained from culture after CMV antigen stimulation. CDR3 residues: CASSYMGRGGYTF. In DNA, the CDR3 is TGTGCCAGCAGTTACATGGGGCGAGGTGGCTACACCTTC.